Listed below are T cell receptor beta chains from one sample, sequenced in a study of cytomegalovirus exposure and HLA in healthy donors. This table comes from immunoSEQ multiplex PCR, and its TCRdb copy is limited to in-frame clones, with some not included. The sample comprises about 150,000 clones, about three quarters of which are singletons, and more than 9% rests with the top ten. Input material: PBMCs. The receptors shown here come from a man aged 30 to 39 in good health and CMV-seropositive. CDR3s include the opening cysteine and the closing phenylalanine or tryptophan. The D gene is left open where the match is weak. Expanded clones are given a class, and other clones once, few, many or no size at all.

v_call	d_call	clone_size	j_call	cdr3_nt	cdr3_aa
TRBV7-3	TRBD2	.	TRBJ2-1	TGTGCCAGCAGCTCCCCGCGGGGCGGGAGGGATCCGCGATGGAATGAGCAGTTCTTC	CASSSPRGGRDPRWNEQFF
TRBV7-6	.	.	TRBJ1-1	TGTGCCAGCAGCTTCCCACAGGGTGAAGCTTTCTTT	CASSFPQGEAFF
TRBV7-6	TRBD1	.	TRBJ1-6	TGTGCCAGCAGCCACGGGGGACAGGGGGTATTACCCCTCCACTTT	CASSHGGQGVLPLHF
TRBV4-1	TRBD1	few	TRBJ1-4	TGCGCCAGCAGCCAAGAGGGACAGTTCGGAGGAAAACTGTTTTTT	CASSQEGQFGGKLFF
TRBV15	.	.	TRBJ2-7	TGTGCCACCAGCAGAGATCCCCCAGGCGAGCAGTACTTC	CATSRDPPGEQYF
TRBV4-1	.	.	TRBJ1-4	TGCGCCAGCAGCCTTACTTCTGGACTGACGGCTAATGAAAAACTGTTTTTT	CASSLTSGLTANEKLFF
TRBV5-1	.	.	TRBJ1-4	TGCGCCAGCAGCTTCCGATCGGGGTGGAGTTCAACTAATGAAAAACTGTTTTTT	CASSFRSGWSSTNEKLFF
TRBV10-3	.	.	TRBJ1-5	TGTGCCATCAGTGAGACAGGAGATAGCAATCAGCCCCAGCATTTT	CAISETGDSNQPQHF
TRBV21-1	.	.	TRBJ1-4	TGTGCCAGCAGCCCGGCGGACCCCCGAGGGGAAAAACTGTTTTTT	CASSPADPRGEKLFF
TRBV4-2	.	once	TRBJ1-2	TGTGCCAGCAGCCAAGATGGCACAGCTTACTATGGCTACACCTTC	CASSQDGTAYYGYTF
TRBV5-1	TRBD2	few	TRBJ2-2	TGCGCCAGCAGCTTGGGTGGTGGACTAGCGGAGAACACCGGGGAGCTGTTTTTT	CASSLGGGLAENTGELFF
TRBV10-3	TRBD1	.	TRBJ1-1	TGTGCCATCAGTGAGGGGGACAGGGGGCCTTTCTTT	CAISEGDRGPFF
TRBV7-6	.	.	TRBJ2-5	TGTGCCAGCAGCTTACGAACATGGACAGCACAAGAGACCCAGTACTTC	CASSLRTWTAQETQYF
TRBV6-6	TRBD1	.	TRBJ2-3	TGTGCCAGCAAGGAGAGACAGGGGGTCACAGATACGCAGTATTTT	CASKERQGVTDTQYF
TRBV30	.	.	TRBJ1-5	TGTGCCTGGAGTCAACCCGGTCAGCCCCAGCATTTT	CAWSQPGQPQHF
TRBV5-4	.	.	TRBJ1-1	TGTGCCGCAGGGCCGCAGACAAAGAACACTGAAGCTTTCTTT	CAAGPQTKNTEAFF
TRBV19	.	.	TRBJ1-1	TGTGCCAGTAGTATAGCGGACAGTCCTGAAGCTTTCTTT	CASSIADSPEAFF
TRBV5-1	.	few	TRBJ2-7	TGCGCCAGCAGTCGCGTCTCACGGGAACTTTACGAGCAGTACTTC	CASSRVSRELYEQYF
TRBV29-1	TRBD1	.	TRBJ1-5	TGCAGCGCCTCAGGGGACAGGGATCAGCCCCAGCATTTT	CSASGDRDQPQHF
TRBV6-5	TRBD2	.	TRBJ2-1	TGTGCCACCCGGACTAGCGGGAGAGCCTACAATGAGCAGTTCTTC	CATRTSGRAYNEQFF
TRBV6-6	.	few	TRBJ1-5	TGTGCCAGCATGGAGTCGGGTGGCAATCAGCCCCAGCATTTT	CASMESGGNQPQHF
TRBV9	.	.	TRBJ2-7	TGTGCCAGCAGCGTAGCAGGAGGCGGATACAACATCGAGCAGTACTTC	CASSVAGGGYNIEQYF
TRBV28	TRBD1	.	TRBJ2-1	TGTGCCAGCAGTTTTAACAGGGGGCTCGATGAGCAGTTCTTC	CASSFNRGLDEQFF
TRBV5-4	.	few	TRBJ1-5	TGTGCCAGCAGCTTGGACCAGTCGAATCAGCCCCAGCATTTT	CASSLDQSNQPQHF
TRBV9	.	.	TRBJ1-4	TGTGCCAGCAGCGTAGCTGGGGCCGTCTTTGAAAAACTGTTTTTT	CASSVAGAVFEKLFF
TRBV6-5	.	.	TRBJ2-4	TGTGCCAGCAGGTGGACGGGGAGTCGCATTCAGTACTTC	CASRWTGSRIQYF
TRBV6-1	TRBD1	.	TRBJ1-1	TGTGCCAGCAGTCAAAGGGGCGAGGGGGCGACTGAAGCTTTCTTT	CASSQRGEGATEAFF